These T cell receptor beta chains were read from a single sample in a study of circulating and synovial CD4+ cells in juvenile arthritis. The method was immunoSEQ multiplex PCR; TCRdb's version includes in-frame clones alone and lacks a portion of them. The table includes 3,500 to 4,500 clones, approximately 87% detected once. Material for sequencing was CD4+ T cells from synovial fluid. These receptors originate from a human donor with juvenile idiopathic arthritis. The CDR3 runs from the conserved cysteine through the conserved F or W. The order of the fields is D gene, clone size, V gene, J gene, CDR3 protein, CDR3 DNA. The D gene is left open where the match is weak. Size tells how often a clone was seen (once, few, many) or the class of an expanded clone, and some rows leave it out.

TRBD1,-,TRBV6-5,TRBJ1-3,CASSRTGVGNTIYF,TGTGCCAGCAGCAGAACAGGGGTCGGAAACACCATATATTTT
TRBD2,-,TRBV19,TRBJ2-7,CASSPGTSGTVVMGQYF,TGTGCCAGTAGTCCCGGGACTAGCGGGACAGTTGTGATGGGGCAGTACTTC
TRBD1,-,TRBV30,TRBJ2-1,CAWTQSGTGGKNEQFF,TGTGCCTGGACCCAGTCCGGGACAGGGGGCAAAAATGAGCAGTTCTTC
TRBD1,once,TRBV7-6,TRBJ1-6,CASSDRDRNSPLHF,TGTGCCAGCAGCGACAGGGACAGAAATTCACCCCTCCACTTT
TRBD1,-,TRBV7-2,TRBJ2-7,CASSSLTGRREQYF,TGTGCCAGCAGCTCCTTGACAGGGCGCCGCGAGCAGTACTTC
-,-,TRBV7-2,TRBJ1-5,CASSLEAGFNQPQHF,TGTGCCAGCAGCTTAGAGGCAGGTTTTAATCAGCCCCAGCATTTT
-,-,TRBV19,TRBJ2-4,CASSYGNIQYF,TGTGCCAGTAGTTACGGAAACATTCAGTACTTC
-,once,TRBV19,TRBJ1-2,CASSSPPGVRQGTYGYTF,TGTGCCAGTAGTTCTCCTCCAGGGGTGCGGCAGGGCACCTATGGCTACACCTTC
-,-,TRBV5-1,TRBJ2-2,CASSGQSRTGELFF,TGCGCCAGCAGCGGGCAAAGCCGAACCGGGGAGCTGTTTTTT
-,-,TRBV5-1,TRBJ2-5,CASSLGGSYGGETQYF,TGCGCCAGCAGCTTGGGGGGGTCCTATGGGGGCGAGACCCAGTACTTC
-,-,TRBV2,TRBJ1-1,CASEREGIGTEAFF,TGTGCCAGCGAACGGGAGGGCATCGGCACTGAAGCTTTCTTT
TRBD1,-,TRBV10-3,TRBJ1-1,CAISTPGQGNTEAFF,TGTGCCATCAGTACCCCGGGACAGGGGAACACTGAAGCTTTCTTT
TRBD2,-,TRBV7-2,TRBJ2-5,CASSRSGTSGGEQYF,TGTGCCAGCAGCCGCTCCGGGACTAGCGGGGGGGAGCAGTACTTC
TRBD1,-,TRBV25-1,TRBJ1-3,CASSFDRATGNTIYF,TGTGCCAGCAGCTTCGACAGGGCGACTGGAAACACCATATATTTT
TRBD1,-,TRBV7-8,TRBJ1-5,CASSLFGTGENQPQHF,TGTGCCAGCAGCTTGTTCGGGACAGGGGAAAATCAGCCCCAGCATTTT
-,-,TRBV29-1,TRBJ1-5,CSTQTGNGQPQHF,TGCAGCACCCAAACAGGGAACGGGCAGCCCCAGCATTTT
TRBD1,-,TRBV19,TRBJ2-6,CASRADRARVGANVLTF,TGTGCCAGTAGGGCGGACAGGGCCCGGGTGGGGGCCAACGTCCTGACTTTC
TRBD1,-,TRBV19,TRBJ1-2,CASSTGTGGYGYTF,TGTGCCAGTAGTACCGGGACAGGGGGCTATGGCTACACCTTC
-,-,TRBV2,TRBJ2-7,CASELYEQYF,TGTGCCAGCGAGTTGTACGAGCAGTACTTC
-,-,TRBV12-5,TRBJ2-7,CASGLSPGFEQYF,TGTGCTAGTGGTTTGTCCCCAGGGTTCGAGCAGTACTTC
TRBD2,-,TRBV2,TRBJ2-5,CASSSRLAAAQETQYF,TGTGCCAGCAGTTCAAGACTAGCGGCAGCCCAAGAGACCCAGTACTTC
TRBD1,-,TRBV30,TRBJ1-4,CAWRPMTGRNEKLFF,TGTGCCTGGCGTCCCATGACAGGGCGAAATGAAAAACTGTTTTTT
TRBD2,-,TRBV5-1,TRBJ2-1,CASSLTRLAGVYEQFF,TGCGCCAGCAGCTTAACTAGACTAGCGGGAGTCTATGAGCAGTTCTTC
TRBD1,-,TRBV5-1,TRBJ2-7,CASSLLDRGTQYF,TGCGCCAGCAGCTTGCTGGACAGGGGGACGCAGTACTTC
-,-,TRBV2,TRBJ2-3,CASEPRRASTDTQYF,TGTGCCAGTGAGCCCCGGAGGGCCAGCACAGATACGCAGTATTTT
-,-,TRBV27,TRBJ1-6,CASRDLMGQGINSPLHF,TGTGCCAGCAGAGATTTAATGGGCCAGGGGATTAATTCACCCCTCCACTTT
-,-,TRBV9,TRBJ1-2,CASSVADRNYGYTF,TGTGCCAGCAGCGTAGCGGACAGAAACTATGGCTACACCTTC
-,-,TRBV18,TRBJ2-3,CASSPTASSTDTQYF,TGTGCCAGCTCACCGACAGCGTCTAGCACAGATACGCAGTATTTT
-,-,TRBV30,TRBJ2-1,CAWSGGLTSSYNEQFF,TGTGCCTGGAGTGGGGGGCTGACAAGCTCCTACAATGAGCAGTTCTTC
-,few,TRBV25-1,TRBJ2-5,CASSDSPKETQYF,TGTGCCAGCAGTGACTCCCCTAAAGAGACCCAGTACTTC
-,-,TRBV21-1,TRBJ2-1,CASSKKETGTSGGFSSYNEQFF,TGTGCCAGCAGCAAAAAGGAGACGGGGACTAGCGGGGGGTTTAGCTCCTACAATGAGCAGTTCTTC
TRBD2,few,TRBV4-3,TRBJ2-1,CASSQGPGTSGQFF,TGCGCCAGCAGCCAAGGGCCCGGGACTAGCGGACAGTTCTTC
-,-,TRBV7-9,TRBJ2-6,CASSLAQGPGGANVLTF,TGTGCCAGCAGCTTAGCGCAGGGTCCGGGTGGGGCCAACGTCCTGACTTTC
TRBD1,-,TRBV10-3,TRBJ1-2,CAISIQGGGGGYTF,TGTGCCATCAGCATACAGGGGGGAGGAGGTGGCTACACCTTC